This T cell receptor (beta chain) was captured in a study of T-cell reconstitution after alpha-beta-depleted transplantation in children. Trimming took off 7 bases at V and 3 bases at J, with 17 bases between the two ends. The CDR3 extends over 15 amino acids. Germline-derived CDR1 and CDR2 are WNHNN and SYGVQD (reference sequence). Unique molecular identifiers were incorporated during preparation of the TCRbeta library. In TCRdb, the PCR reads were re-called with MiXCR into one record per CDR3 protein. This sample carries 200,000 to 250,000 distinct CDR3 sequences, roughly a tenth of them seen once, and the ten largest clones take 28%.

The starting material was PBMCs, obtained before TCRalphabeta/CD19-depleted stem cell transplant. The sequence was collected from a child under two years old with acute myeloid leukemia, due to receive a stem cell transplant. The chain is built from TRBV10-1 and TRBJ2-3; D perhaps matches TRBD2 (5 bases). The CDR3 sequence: CASTPERGGTDTQYF. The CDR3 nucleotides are TGCGCCAGCACCCCGGAACGAGGCGGGACAGATACGCAGTATTTT.